This is a list of T cell receptor beta chains from one sample in a study of blood T cell repertoires in COVID-19. TCRdb's copy holds only in-frame clones and misses some; the assay was immunoSEQ multiplex PCR. The top ten hold roughly 3.3% of the sample, which has about 350,000 clones, roughly 89% seen once. Sequenced sample: peripheral blood. These receptor sequences come from a woman aged 18-29 years who had recovered from COVID-19. Both conserved end residues are part of each CDR3. Each record gives: clone size, J gene, V gene, D gene, CDR3 protein, CDR3 DNA. A D gene is named only where the DNA matches it firmly. The size field is filled for only some rows; it gives once, few, many or a size class.

size: -; J: TRBJ2-5; V: TRBV6-5; D: TRBD1; CDR3: CASTRQGAEETQYF; DNA: TGTGCCAGCACCCGACAGGGGGCTGAAGAGACCCAGTACTTC
size: -; J: TRBJ2-4; V: TRBV11-2; D: -; CDR3: CASRHGGAPKNIQYF; DNA: TGTGCCAGCAGGCATGGGGGGGCGCCCAAAAACATTCAGTACTTC
size: -; J: TRBJ2-5; V: TRBV11-3; D: TRBD1; CDR3: CASSLADRVSETQYF; DNA: TGTGCCAGCAGCTTAGCCGACAGGGTCTCAGAGACCCAGTACTTC
size: -; J: TRBJ1-4; V: TRBV29-1; D: -; CDR3: CSVEDGVGGEKLFF; DNA: TGCAGCGTTGAAGACGGAGTGGGTGGTGAAAAACTGTTTTTT
size: -; J: TRBJ1-2; V: TRBV11-2; D: -; CDR3: CASSLGPGGDGYTF; DNA: TGTGCCAGCAGCTTAGGGCCGGGGGGCGATGGCTACACCTTC
size: -; J: TRBJ1-2; V: TRBV4-3; D: TRBD1; CDR3: CASSPDRGRGYTF; DNA: TGCGCCAGCAGCCCCGACAGGGGCCGAGGCTACACCTTC
size: -; J: TRBJ1-2; V: TRBV4-3; D: TRBD1; CDR3: CASSQDRDRSLGDYGYTF; DNA: TGCGCCAGCAGCCAAGACCGGGACAGGTCTTTAGGGGACTATGGCTACACCTTC
size: -; J: TRBJ1-4; V: TRBV10-3; D: -; CDR3: CAISEKRRDTGKLFF; DNA: TGTGCCATCAGTGAGAAGCGCCGGGACACCGGAAAACTGTTTTTT
size: once; J: TRBJ1-4; V: TRBV10-2; D: TRBD1; CDR3: CASSEDRGRKLFF; DNA: TGCGCCAGCAGTGAGGACAGGGGAAGAAAACTGTTTTTT
size: -; J: TRBJ1-3; V: TRBV5-6; D: -; CDR3: CASSLWWGEWGNTIYF; DNA: TGTGCCAGCAGCTTGTGGTGGGGCGAATGGGGAAACACCATATATTTT
size: -; J: TRBJ1-2; V: TRBV29-1; D: -; CDR3: CSVEETNYGYTF; DNA: TGCAGCGTTGAAGAGACTAATTATGGCTACACCTTC
size: -; J: TRBJ1-2; V: TRBV9; D: -; CDR3: CASSVSEGGRSDGYTF; DNA: TGTGCCAGCAGCGTTTCGGAGGGGGGGCGATCAGATGGCTACACCTTC
size: -; J: TRBJ2-1; V: TRBV5-1; D: TRBD2; CDR3: CASSEGTSGRGYNEQFF; DNA: TGCGCCAGCAGCGAGGGGACTAGCGGGAGAGGGTACAATGAGCAGTTCTTC
size: -; J: TRBJ2-2; V: TRBV19; D: TRBD2; CDR3: CASSMGRELPGELFF; DNA: TGTGCCAGTAGTATGGGGCGGGAGTTGCCCGGGGAGCTGTTTTTT
size: -; J: TRBJ2-6; V: TRBV19; D: TRBD1; CDR3: CASSMTGSAGANVLTF; DNA: TGTGCCAGTAGTATGACAGGGTCCGCTGGGGCCAACGTCCTGACTTTC
size: -; J: TRBJ1-4; V: TRBV7-2; D: TRBD1; CDR3: CASSQWDRGYSQEKLFF; DNA: TGTGCCAGCAGCCAGTGGGACAGGGGTTATTCGCAAGAAAAACTGTTTTTT
size: -; J: TRBJ1-1; V: TRBV7-9; D: TRBD1; CDR3: CASSPLPGQGAVGTEAFF; DNA: TGTGCCAGCAGTCCACTACCGGGACAGGGGGCTGTCGGGACTGAAGCTTTCTTT
size: -; J: TRBJ1-1; V: TRBV7-8; D: -; CDR3: CASSLEQPTYSSRGTEAFF; DNA: TGTGCCAGCAGCTTAGAACAGCCTACTTACTCCTCACGGGGCACTGAAGCTTTCTTT
size: -; J: TRBJ2-1; V: TRBV5-3; D: -; CDR3: CARSLGRTSKINNEQFF; DNA: TGTGCCAGAAGCCTGGGCCGTACTTCGAAGATTAACAATGAGCAGTTCTTC
size: -; J: TRBJ2-1; V: TRBV6-2/TRBV6-3; D: TRBD2; CDR3: CASSYSGIAGAGEQFF; DNA: TGTGCCAGCAGTTACTCGGGGATAGCGGGAGCGGGTGAGCAGTTCTTC
size: -; J: TRBJ1-1; V: TRBV27; D: -; CDR3: CASSYHRNTEAFF; DNA: TGTGCCAGCAGCTACCATCGTAACACTGAAGCTTTCTTT
size: -; J: TRBJ1-1; V: TRBV4-3; D: -; CDR3: CASTPNTQGGTNTEAFF; DNA: TGCGCCAGCACTCCTAACACCCAGGGAGGGACGAACACTGAAGCTTTCTTT
size: -; J: TRBJ2-3; V: TRBV27; D: TRBD1; CDR3: CASSPRQGVDTQYF; DNA: TGTGCCAGCAGTCCCCGCCAGGGGGTGGATACGCAGTATTTT
size: -; J: TRBJ1-1; V: TRBV29-1; D: -; CDR3: CSVDSSGTEAFF; DNA: TGCAGCGTTGATAGTAGTGGCACTGAAGCTTTCTTT
size: once; J: TRBJ1-6; V: TRBV30; D: -; CDR3: CAWSVPGDSYNSPLHF; DNA: TGTGCCTGGAGTGTACCAGGGGACTCCTATAATTCACCCCTCCACTTT
size: -; J: TRBJ2-1; V: TRBV19; D: TRBD2; CDR3: CASSIPLLEMGEGGHNEQFF; DNA: TGTGCCAGTAGTATTCCCCTCCTAGAAATGGGGGAGGGTGGCCACAATGAGCAGTTCTTC
size: -; J: TRBJ2-3; V: TRBV27; D: -; CDR3: CASSFRGTDTQYF; DNA: TGTGCCAGCAGTTTTCGGGGGACAGATACGCAGTATTTT
size: -; J: TRBJ1-1; V: TRBV7-9; D: TRBD1; CDR3: CASSSQGTEAFF; DNA: TGTGCCAGCAGCTCACAGGGGACTGAAGCTTTCTTT